The 8 T cell receptor beta chains below come from one sample, sequenced in a study of blood T cell repertoires in COVID-19. Libraries were prepared by immunoSEQ multiplex PCR; TCRdb keeps only in-frame clonotypes and omits some of them. The sample records about 130,000 clones, over 75% being singletons. Sequenced sample: peripheral blood. The receptors shown here come from a woman of 80 years or more with acute or convalescent COVID-19.

The genes are TRBV19 and TRBJ1-5; the match to TRBD1 covers 7 bases. CDR3 length: 14 residues. Germline V gene lookup returns CDR1 LNHDA and CDR2 SQIVND (reference sequence). The trim removed 6 bases at V and 7 bases at J, leaving 9 bases unmatched. The CDR3 coding sequence is TGTGCCAGTAGGGACAGGACACCGCTACAGCCCCAGCATTTT. Translating gives CASRDRTPLQPQHF.

The rearrangement uses TRBV6-5 and TRBJ2-7; 7 bases are a match to TRBD1. This CDR3 spans 13 amino acids. Germline lookup yields CDR1 MNHEY and CDR2 SVGAGI. V dropped 6 bases and J dropped 1; count of bases not matched to a gene: 3. The chain's CDR3 is CASSRGQSYEQYV. The DNA for the CDR3 is TGTGCCAGCAGCCGGGGACAGTCCTACGAGCAGTACGTC.

In its sample, this clone was seen many times. J is TRBJ2-7 and V is TRBV28; D is unclear. The germline V gene encodes CDR1 MDHEN and CDR2 SYDVKM. V was pared by 8 bases and J by 4 bases, with 9 bases between. The length of the CDR3 is 11 residues. The CDR3 loop is CASGYGYEQYF. The CDR3 DNA reads as TGTGCCAGCGGCTACGGGTACGAGCAGTACTTC.

The chain carries TRBV11-2 and TRBJ2-6; D not resolved. The V gene's germline CDR1 is SGHAT and CDR2 FQNNGV. With 7 bases removed from V and 0 bases from J, the gap between germline ends came to 7 bases. The CDR3 covers 14 residues. CDR3 residues: CASTKNSGANVLTF. DNA of the CDR3: TGTGCCAGCACCAAAAACTCTGGGGCCAACGTCCTGACTTTC.

The genes are TRBV7-2 and TRBJ1-3, with 7 bases matching TRBD1. J was trimmed by 2 bases and V by 3 bases; bases with no gene match: 4. The CDR3 length is 15 residues. The germline CDR1 and CDR2 sequences are SGHTA and FQGNSA. CDR3 sequence (DNA): TGTGCCAGCAGCTTTATGACAGGGACTGGAAACACCATATATTTT. Translation: CASSFMTGTGNTIYF. The full variable domain, completed using reference TRBV7-2 and TRBJ1-3, is GAGVSQSPSNKVTEKGKDVELRCDPISGHTALYWYRQSLGQGLEFLIYFQGNSAPDKSGLPSDRFSAERTGGSVSTLTIQRTQQEDSAVYLCASSFMTGTGNTIYFGEGSWLTVV.

This rearrangement joins TRBV24-1 to TRBJ2-7; 9 nucleotides match TRBD1. CDR3 size: 15 residues. V shed 4 bases and J 6 bases; nucleotides not matched to a gene: 9. Germline CDR1 is KGHDR and CDR2 is SFDVKD. CDR3 nucleotides: TGTGCCACCAGTGACCCTTCGGACAGGGGAGGCGAGCAGTACTTC. It is translated as CATSDPSDRGGEQYF.

The DNA of the CDR3 is TGCGCCAGCAGCCTCCAGGGGGGCTACACCTTC. Translation: CASSLQGGYTF. This chain joins TRBV5-1 and TRBJ1-2, with D possibly matching TRBD1 (6 bases). CDR3 length: 11 residues. Trimming left V 4 bases short and J 8 bases short, with 9 bases between. CDR1 is SGHRS, CDR2 YFSETQ, per germline.

This sequence joins TRBV2 and TRBJ2-1, with 10 positions matching TRBD2. The CDR3 runs to 15 residues. Germline V gene sequence: CDR1 SNHLY, CDR2 FYNNEI. With V trimmed by 0 bases and J by 9 bases, 5 bases remained unmatched. CDR3 bases: TGTGCCAGCAGTGAAGCGAAGCGGGGGGGCGGTGAGCAGTTCTTC. Amino acids: CASSEAKRGGGEQFF.